This paragraph reports one T cell receptor beta chain. Its antigen is unknown. Within one base of it there is no much larger clone, and no base qualities were kept. This sample is part of a study of response to subunit inactivated influenza vaccine (dated by TCRdb to the late 2010s). Concerning the study at large: Deep quantitative T cell receptor repertoire profiling was used in the study to track responses to a trivalent subunit inactivated influenza vaccine.

Libraries were prepared through RT-PCR. The reads were generated on an Illumina HiSeq 2500. The public reads were quality trimmed at Q25 with fastp and then assembled into clones with MiXCR by TCRdb, keeping productive beta chains. Every distinct CDR3 protein forms one entry, paired with its most common genes and DNA. This sample is represented by 450,000 to 700,000 distinct CDR3 sequences; less than 15% of them were singletons. Clones ranked in the top ten supply roughly 11% of the sample. CDR1 and CDR2, looked up from the germline V gene, are KGHSH and LQKENI. The junction shows trimming of 3 bases on V and 0 bases on J, plus 15 bases between the germline ends. Measured from the cysteine to the phenylalanine, the CDR3 is 17 residues long. Here the CDR3 DNA is all that survives: 51 bases in frame from base 1. What the research found in general, with its limitations: According to the authors, only a limited number of new T cells may be recruited by each seasonal influenza vaccination.

The source of this sequence is a man aged 50 or older who received an inactivated influenza vaccine. Donor details come from another sample of the same person, matched by shared clones. The specimen was PBMCs from blood, collected 11 to 12 days after vaccination. In this chain, TRBV18 is recombined with TRBJ2-4; perhaps TRBD1 is the D gene, with 6 bases matching. In nucleotide form, the sequence is TGTGCCAGCTCACCGTCCACACAGGGAATAGCCAAAAACATTCAGTACTTC. Its amino acids are CASSPSTQGIAKNIQYF. The full variable domain, with segments outside the CDR3 supplied by the reference TRBV18 and TRBJ2-4 proteins, appears as NAGVMQNPRHLVRRRGQEARLRCSPMKGHSHVYWYRQLPEEGLKFMVYLQKENIIDESGMPKERFSAEFPKEGPSILRIQQVVRGDSAAYFCASSPSTQGIAKNIQYFGAGTRLSVL.